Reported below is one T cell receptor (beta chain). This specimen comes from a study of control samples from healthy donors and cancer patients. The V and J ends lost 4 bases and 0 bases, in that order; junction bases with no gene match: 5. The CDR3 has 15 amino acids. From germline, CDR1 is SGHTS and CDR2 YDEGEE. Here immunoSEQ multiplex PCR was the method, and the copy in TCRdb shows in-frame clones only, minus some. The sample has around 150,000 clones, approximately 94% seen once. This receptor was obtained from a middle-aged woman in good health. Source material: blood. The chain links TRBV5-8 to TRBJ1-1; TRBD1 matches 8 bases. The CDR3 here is CASSVHRGMNTEAFF. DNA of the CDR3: TGTGCCAGCAGCGTCCACAGGGGGATGAACACTGAAGCTTTCTTT.